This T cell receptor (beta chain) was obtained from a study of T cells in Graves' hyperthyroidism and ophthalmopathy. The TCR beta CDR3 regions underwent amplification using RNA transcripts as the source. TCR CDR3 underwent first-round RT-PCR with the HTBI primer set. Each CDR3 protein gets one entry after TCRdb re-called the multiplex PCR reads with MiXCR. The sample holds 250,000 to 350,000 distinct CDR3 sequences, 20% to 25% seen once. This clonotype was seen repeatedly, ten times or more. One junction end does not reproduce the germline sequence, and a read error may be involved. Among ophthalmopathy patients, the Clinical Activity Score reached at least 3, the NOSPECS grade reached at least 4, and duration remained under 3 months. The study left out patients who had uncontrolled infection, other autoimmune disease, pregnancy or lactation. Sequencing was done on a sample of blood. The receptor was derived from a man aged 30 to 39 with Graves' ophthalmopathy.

The CDR3 reads CASRLAGTDTQYF. The CDR3 nucleotides read TGTGCCAGCAGATTAGCGGGCACAGATACGCAGTATTTT. V and J are TRBV12-3 or TRBV12-4 and TRBJ2-3; D possibly corresponds to TRBD2 (6 bases). The CDR3 extends over 13 amino acids.